These 27 T cell receptor beta chains share one sample of origin, sequenced in a study of Ad26.COV2.S vaccination and SARS-CoV-2 variants. As for treatment: some 20 received Ad26.COV2.S at low or high dose, single or two shots; 5 received placebo; per-sample allocation not given. Samples were taken on day 63 after the first vaccine or placebo injection. TCRdb's table, derived via immunoSEQ multiplex PCR, lists solely in-frame clones and lacks some. The sample carries some 370,000 clones, around 82% recorded once. This material consisted of peripheral blood, taken in a trial of Ad26.COV2.S vaccine versus placebo. The receptors shown here come from a person aged 18-65 years who received the Ad26.COV2.S COVID-19 vaccine or a placebo.

V is TRBV4-1 and J is TRBJ2-1, with 13 bases fitting TRBD2. CDR1 is MGHRA and CDR2 is YSYEKL in the germline V gene. The CDR3 spans 16 residues. Trimming cost V 2 bases and J 7 bases; bases outside gene matches: 5. DNA for the CDR3: TGCGCCAGCAGCCAATCCGGGACTAGCGGGACAAATGAGCAGTTCTTC. Its protein product is CASSQSGTSGTNEQFF.

Comment on this clone: This CDR3 is also generated by other DNA sequences in the sample. The gene calls are TRBV3-1 (or the pseudogene TRBV3-2) and TRBJ2-7; D gene uncertain. Germline V gene lookup returns CDR1 LGHDT and CDR2 YNNKEL (reference sequence). Trimming removed 2 bases at V and 4 bases at J, with 3 bases between. The CDR3 is 11 amino acids. The DNA for the CDR3 is TGTGCCAGCAGCCAAAAGTACGAGCAGTACTTC. Encoded protein: CASSQKYEQYF.

The chain joins TRBV5-6 to TRBJ2-1; 12 bases agree with TRBD1. J gave up 9 bases and V 3 bases, and 7 bases lay outside the gene matches. CDR1 SGHDT and CDR2 YYEEEE come from the germline V gene. The CDR3 loop spans 15 amino acids. CDR3 sequence: CASSSGTGGWSEQFF. The CDR3 DNA reads as TGTGCCAGCAGCTCCGGGACAGGGGGCTGGAGTGAGCAGTTCTTC.

V and J are TRBV5-5 and TRBJ1-1; D gene unclear. The CDR3 is 15 amino acids. Per germline, CDR1 SGHKS and CDR2 YYEKEE (reference sequence). V lost 4 bases and J 7 bases, leaving 20 bases between the germline ends. The CDR3 DNA is TGTGCCAGCAGCCCGCGGGAGGGTCTTCGTGGTGAAGCTTTCTTT. As protein: CASSPREGLRGEAFF.

The gene calls are TRBV5-1 and TRBJ2-7; the D gene is possibly TRBD2 (6 bases). Between the trimmed V and J ends, which lost 4 bases and 4 bases, there was a span of 12 bases. The germline gives CDR1 SGHRS, CDR2 YFSETQ. The CDR3 spans 13 residues. CDR3 sequence: CASSIGSLYEQYF. The CDR3 DNA reads as TGCGCCAGCAGCATCGGGAGTCTTTACGAGCAGTACTTC.

The chain uses TRBV5-1 and TRBJ1-3; no firm D call. Trimming took off 0 bases at V and 2 bases at J, with 9 bases between the two ends. Germline-derived CDR1 and CDR2 are SGHRS and YFSETQ. The CDR3 sequence is 15 residues long. The CDR3 loop reads CASSLDGVTGNTIYF. CDR3 nucleotide sequence: TGCGCCAGCAGCTTGGATGGGGTAACTGGAAACACCATATATTTT.

This rearrangement joins TRBV5-1 to TRBJ2-2; 11 positions agree with TRBD2. Germline CDR1 and CDR2: SGHRS and YFSETQ. The CDR3 is 15 residues long. V lost 4 bases, J lost 1 base, and 0 bases stayed unmatched. The CDR3 DNA reads TGCGCCAGCAGCGGACTAGCGGGGAACACCGGGGAGCTGTTTTTT. Amino acids: CASSGLAGNTGELFF.

A single count supports this clone. This chain uses TRBV4-3 with TRBJ2-2; D not certain. V shed 4 bases and J shed 6 bases, with 12 bases lying between them. Germline V lookup: CDR1 LGHNA, CDR2 YSLEER. CDR3 size: 14 residues. The CDR3 DNA reads TGCGCCAGCAGCCTGCCCCCCCCGGCCGGGGAGCTGTTTTTT. This encodes CASSLPPPAGELFF.

This clone has a single count. This chain uses TRBV18 with TRBJ1-2; maybe TRBD1 (5 bases). The germline V and J ends were trimmed by 2 bases and 8 bases, with 18 bases remaining between them. This CDR3 has 15 amino acids. The V gene's germline CDR1 is KGHSH and CDR2 LQKENI. CDR3 sequence (DNA): TGTGCCAGCTCACCAGCGGGGGTCGGCTTTTGGGGCTACACCTTC. Protein product: CASSPAGVGFWGYTF.

The chain is built from TRBV9 and TRBJ2-7, with D maybe TRBD2 (6 bases). This CDR3 is built from 15 residues. V was pared by 0 bases and J by 3 bases, with 13 bases between. Germline lookup yields CDR1 SGDLS and CDR2 YYNGEE. CDR3 nucleotides: TGTGCCAGCAGCGTAGGGGGGGACCCTATCTACGAGCAGTACTTC. It is translated as CASSVGGDPIYEQYF.

V usage is TRBV5-1 and J usage is TRBJ1-3; the D is unclear. V was trimmed by 4 bases and J by 2 bases, leaving 13 bases between them. CDR1 and CDR2 (germline): SGHRS, YFSETQ. The CDR3 loop spans 15 amino acids. The CDR3 DNA reads TGCGCCAGCAGCCTTGCTTCGCGGACTGGAAACACCATATATTTT. This codes for CASSLASRTGNTIYF.

The chain employs TRBV2 and TRBJ2-7; a weak D match, TRBD2 (6 bases). This CDR3 is built from 12 residues. Looked up from germline, CDR1 is SNHLY and CDR2 is FYNNEI. With 6 bases removed from V and 6 bases from J, the gap between germline ends came to 12 bases. The CDR3 coding sequence is TGTGCCAGCAGCGGGAGTTGGGCCGAGCAGTACTTC. This translates into CASSGSWAEQYF.

This clone came up many times. This CDR3 is also generated by other DNA sequences in the sample. The V gene is TRBV2, the J gene TRBJ1-1; D gene uncertain. This CDR3 is 13 amino acids long. Germline V gives CDR1 SNHLY, CDR2 FYNNEI. Trimming cost V 5 bases and J 5 bases, with 12 bases left between them. The CDR3 DNA reads TGTGCCAGCAGTCTAGGTGCCGGGACTGAAGCTTTCTTT. Translating gives CASSLGAGTEAFF.

This chain joins TRBV19 and TRBJ2-5, with 7 bases identical to TRBD1. The CDR3 extends over 14 amino acids. V was clipped by 3 bases and J by 4 bases; unmatched bases: 5. CDR1 is LNHDA and CDR2 is SQIVND in the germline V gene (reference sequence). CDR3 in amino acids: CASSIVAGGETQYF. CDR3 sequence (DNA): TGTGCCAGTAGTATTGTGGCAGGGGGAGAGACCCAGTACTTC.

This chain joins TRBV6-5 and TRBJ2-6; D unclear. Trimming left V 8 bases short and J 0 bases short, with 5 bases between. The germline V gene encodes CDR1 MNHEY and CDR2 SVGAGI. This CDR3 region has 13 residues. CDR3 DNA sequence: TGTGCCAGCGGGTCCTCTGGGGCCAACGTCCTGACTTTC. Protein product: CASGSSGANVLTF.

The chain combines TRBV18 with TRBJ2-3; D assignment may be TRBD1 or TRBD2 (6 bases each). V lost 2 bases to trimming and J lost 3 bases, with 15 bases between them. The CDR3 spans 16 residues. Germline lookup yields CDR1 KGHSH and CDR2 LQKENI. The CDR3 here is CASSPNEEGGTDTQYF. DNA for the CDR3: TGTGCCAGCTCACCAAATGAGGAGGGGGGAACAGATACGCAGTATTTT.

The chain employs TRBV4-1 and TRBJ1-6; no firm D call. CDR3 length: 15 amino acids. Germline CDR1 reads MGHRA; CDR2 reads YSYEKL. Trimming removed 0 bases at V and 11 bases at J, with 14 bases between. Here the CDR3 DNA reads TGCGCCAGCAGCCAAGATGTCCAGGCAGGCGCACCCCTCCACTTT. Translating gives CASSQDVQAGAPLHF.

This clone has only one observation. The V gene is TRBV5-6, the J gene TRBJ2-7; 8 positions agree with TRBD1. The V gene's germline CDR1 is SGHDT and CDR2 YYEEEE. Unmatched junction bases numbered 7, after V lost 2 bases and J lost 0 bases. The CDR3 extends over 16 amino acids. The CDR3 sequence: CASSLTGGLLSYEQYF. CDR3 sequence (DNA): TGTGCCAGCAGCTTAACAGGGGGACTCCTCTCCTACGAGCAGTACTTC.

The rearrangement joins TRBV19 to TRBJ2-7; TRBD1 aligns across 8 bases. Trimming removed 1 base from V and 3 bases from J; junction bases left unmatched: 2. Germline lookup yields CDR1 LNHDA and CDR2 SQIVND (reference sequence). The CDR3 is 14 amino acids. The CDR3 here is CASSIAGQVYEQYF. The CDR3 region has the DNA TGTGCCAGTAGTATAGCGGGACAGGTCTACGAGCAGTACTTC.

This clone is a singleton in its sample. V is TRBV6-2 or TRBV6-3 and J is TRBJ1-1; possibly TRBD1 for D (6 bases). The germline V gene has CDR1 MNHEY and CDR2 SVGEGT. There are 13 residues in the CDR3. V gave up 6 bases and J gave up 8 bases, with 16 bases separating them. In DNA form, the CDR3 reads TGTGCCAGCAGCTCAAACAGGGTGGTAGAAGCTTTCTTT. This sequence encodes CASSSNRVVEAFF.

The chain carries TRBV7-2 and TRBJ1-3; no reliable D call. Germline-derived CDR1 and CDR2 are SGHTA and FQGNSA. The CDR3 sequence is 14 residues long. Between the trimmed V and J ends, which lost 2 bases and 0 bases, there was a span of 5 bases. In DNA form, the CDR3 reads TGTGCCAGCAGCTTAATTACCTCTGGAAACACCATATATTTT. Protein sequence: CASSLITSGNTIYF.

This clone was found a few times. The CDR3 region is CASSLESWGTEAFF. The CDR3 DNA reads as TGTGCCAGCAGCTTAGAGAGTTGGGGAACTGAAGCTTTCTTT. The gene calls are TRBV7-9 and TRBJ1-1, with D unclear. Germline V gene lookup returns CDR1 SEHNR and CDR2 FQNEAQ (reference sequence). CDR3 size: 14 residues. V was shortened by 1 base and J by 5 bases, with 11 bases between the two germline ends.

The chain employs TRBV5-6 and TRBJ2-2; 7 nucleotides align to TRBD1. The V segment lost 4 bases and the J segment 3 bases; nucleotides outside the gene matches: 12. CDR1 and CDR2 from the germline V gene are SGHDT and YYEEEE. CDR3 length: 17 amino acids. Here the CDR3 reads CASSPGQLRGYTGELFF. In nucleotides, the CDR3 is TGTGCCAGCAGCCCGGGACAGCTTAGGGGGTACACCGGGGAGCTGTTTTTT. Full variable domain (rest looked up from reference TRBV5-6 and TRBJ2-2): DAGVTQSPTHLIKTRGQQVTLRCSPKSGHDTVSWYQQALGQGPQFIFQYYEEEERQRGNFPDRFSGHQFPNYSSELNVNALLLGDSALYLCASSPGQLRGYTGELFFGEGSRLTVL.

V usage is TRBV6-6 and J usage is TRBJ1-1; D is ambiguous. CDR1 and CDR2 from the germline V gene are MNHNY and SVGAGI (reference sequence). Trimming left V 5 bases short and J 3 bases short, with 13 bases between. The CDR3 covers 14 residues. CDR3 amino acids: CASSPGPTYTEAFF. The CDR3 nucleotides are TGTGCCAGCAGTCCCGGGCCTACTTACACTGAAGCTTTCTTT.

The CDR3 nucleotides are TGTGCCAGCAGCCCGATACCCACAGGCACAGATACGCAGTATTTT. As protein: CASSPIPTGTDTQYF. The chain couples TRBV7-3 to TRBJ2-3, with D unresolved. Germline V gives CDR1 SGHTA, CDR2 FQGTGA. Trimming shortened V by 5 bases and J by 1 base, and 13 bases separated the two germline ends. This CDR3 comprises 15 residues.

The chain is built from TRBV7-9 and TRBJ1-3; D possibly corresponds to TRBD1 (5 bases). Per the germline V gene, CDR1 is SEHNR and CDR2 is FQNEAQ (reference sequence). This CDR3 spans 16 amino acids. Trimming stripped 4 bases from V and 4 bases from J, with 17 bases between. DNA of the CDR3: TGTGCCAGCAGCTCTCCCCCAGGGAGGACGGGAAACACCATATATTTT. Translated, it gives CASSSPPGRTGNTIYF.

This rearrangement joins TRBV18 to TRBJ1-2, with 9 positions matching TRBD1. V lost 6 bases to trimming and J lost 8 bases; unmatched junction nucleotides: 7. Germline CDR1 KGHSH, CDR2 LQKENI. The CDR3 runs 13 residues. This CDR3 is CASSLGTGQGYTF. The CDR3 DNA reads as TGTGCCAGCTCCCTCGGGACAGGGCAAGGCTACACCTTC.